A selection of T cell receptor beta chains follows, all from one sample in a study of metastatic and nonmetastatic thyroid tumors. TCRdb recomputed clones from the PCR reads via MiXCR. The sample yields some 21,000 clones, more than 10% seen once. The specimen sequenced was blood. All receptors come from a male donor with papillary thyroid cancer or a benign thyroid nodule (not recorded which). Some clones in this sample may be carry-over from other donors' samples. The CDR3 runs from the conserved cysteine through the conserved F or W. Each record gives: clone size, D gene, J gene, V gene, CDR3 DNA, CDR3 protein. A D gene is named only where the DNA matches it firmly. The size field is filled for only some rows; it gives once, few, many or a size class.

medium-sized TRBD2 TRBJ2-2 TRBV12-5 TGTGCTAGTGGTTCCCCGACTAGCGGGGGCACCGGGGAGCTGTTTTTT CASGSPTSGGTGELFF
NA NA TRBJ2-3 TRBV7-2 TGTGCCAGCACCCCGACGGTCATTGATACGCAGTATTTT CASTPTVIDTQYF
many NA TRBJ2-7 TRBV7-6 TGTGCCAGCAGCGATCATAGCGTGAGGAAGCCGGGGAACGAGCAGTACTTC CASSDHSVRKPGNEQYF
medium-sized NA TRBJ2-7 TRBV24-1 TGTGCCACCAGTGACTCCGGGACGGGGAGCTACGAGCAGTACTTC CATSDSGTGSYEQYF
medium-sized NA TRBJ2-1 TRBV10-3 TGTGCCATCAGTTCCGGGACAAATTACAATGAGCAGTTCTTC CAISSGTNYNEQFF
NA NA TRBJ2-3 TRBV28 TGTGCCAGCAGGACCCAACTAGGGACAGATACGCAGTATTTT CASRTQLGTDTQYF
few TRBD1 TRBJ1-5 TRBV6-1 TGTGCCAGCAGCCTACAGGGGGGGGATCAGCCCCAGCATTTT CASSLQGGDQPQHF
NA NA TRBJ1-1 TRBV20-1 TGCAGTGCTAGAGTGGGCGGTAGCATGAACACTGAAGCTTTCTTT CSARVGGSMNTEAFF
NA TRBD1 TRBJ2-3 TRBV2 TGTGCCAGCAGTGGGACAGGGTCGGGAGATACGCAGTATTTT CASSGTGSGDTQYF
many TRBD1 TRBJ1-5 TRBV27 TGTGCCAGCAGTTTAACAGGGGGCGCAAATCAGCCCCAGCATTTT CASSLTGGANQPQHF
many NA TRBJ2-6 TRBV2 TGTGCCAGCAGTGAAGAGTCTCTGGGCGCCAACGTCCTGACTTTC CASSEESLGANVLTF
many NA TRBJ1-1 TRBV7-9 TGTGCCAGCAGCCTGTCAACAGGAGACACTGAAGCTTTCTTT CASSLSTGDTEAFF
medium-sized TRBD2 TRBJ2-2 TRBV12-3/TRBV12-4 TGTGCCAGCAGTCCAGGACTAGCGGGCCACACCGGGGAGCTGTTTTTT CASSPGLAGHTGELFF
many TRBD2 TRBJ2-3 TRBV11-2 TGTGCCAGCAGCTTAGACGGTAGAGCGGGAGGCGGCACAGATACGCAGTATTTT CASSLDGRAGGGTDTQYF
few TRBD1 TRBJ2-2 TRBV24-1 TGTGCCACCGGTAACAGGGGGCCGACCGGGGAGCTGTTTTTT CATGNRGPTGELFF
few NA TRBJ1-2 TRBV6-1 TGTGCCAGCAGTCAAGCCGGGAGGGGCGACTATGGCTACACCTTC CASSQAGRGDYGYTF
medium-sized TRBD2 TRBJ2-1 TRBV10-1 TGCGCCAGCAGCGAGACTAGCGGGAGGGGCAATGAGCAGTTCTTC CASSETSGRGNEQFF
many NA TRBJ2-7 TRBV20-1 TGCAGTGCTCGCGGGCGAACTGACTACGAGCAGTACTTC CSARGRTDYEQYF
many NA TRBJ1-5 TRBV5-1 TGCGCCAGCAGCTTGGAGGGGGGGCCTCAGCCCCAGCATTTT CASSLEGGPQPQHF
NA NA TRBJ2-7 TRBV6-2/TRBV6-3 TGTGCCAGCAGTCCGCGGGCCTCCGAGCAGTACTTC CASSPRASEQYF
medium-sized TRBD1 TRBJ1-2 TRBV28 TGTGCCAGCAGCCTGGACAGGTTATACTATGGCTACACCTTC CASSLDRLYYGYTF
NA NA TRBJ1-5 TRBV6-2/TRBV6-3 TGTGCCAGCAGTTACCTGCCTGACAGAACCGGGGCCCAGCCCCAGCATTTT CASSYLPDRTGAQPQHF
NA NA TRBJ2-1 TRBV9 TGTGCCAGCAGCTCGGGGGGCGGTGAGCAGTTCTTC CASSSGGGEQFF
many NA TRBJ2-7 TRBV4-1 TGCGCCAGCAGCCAAGTAGGGCGGACTCAGAGGTACGAGCAGTACTTC CASSQVGRTQRYEQYF
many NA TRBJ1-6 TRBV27 TGTGCCAGCAGCTCTGGAAATTCACCCCTCCACTTT CASSSGNSPLHF
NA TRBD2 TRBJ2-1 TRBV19 TGTGCCAGTAGTATAGATTTAGCTAGCGGGAGGGCCGGTGAGCAGTTCTTC CASSIDLASGRAGEQFF
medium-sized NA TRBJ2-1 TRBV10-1 TGCGCCAGCAACCTGCAAGCTCTCTTAGAAAATGAGCAGTTCTTC CASNLQALLENEQFF